This TCR beta chain was recovered during a study of blood T cell repertoires in COVID-19. Study information: The study drew acute and convalescent COVID-19 samples from the United States, Italy and Spain.

Germline V CDR1 and CDR2: SGHDN, FVKESK. CDR3 size: 14 residues. V was cut by 4 bases and J by 3 bases, with 12 bases left in between. Data came from immunoSEQ multiplex PCR; TCRdb stores just in-frame clones and leaves some out. The table shows hundreds of thousands of clones, with around 90% occurring only once. Across about two dozen US areas, participants ranged in age from about 18 to 90 years. Participant reports of clinical history set cohort assignment. The sample taken for sequencing was PBMCs or T cells enriched from blood (not recorded which). The rearrangement links TRBV14 to TRBJ1-1, with D unresolved. The source of this sequence is a woman aged 18-29 years who had recovered from COVID-19. This chain's CDR3 is CASSPPWGDTEAFF. The CDR3 nucleotides are TGTGCCAGCAGCCCCCCCTGGGGAGACACTGAAGCTTTCTTT. Full variable domain (missing parts from reference TRBV14 and TRBJ1-1): EAGVTQFPSHSVIEKGQTVTLRCDPISGHDNLYWYRRVMGKEIKFLLHFVKESKQDESGMPNNRFLAERTGGTYSTLKVQPAELEDSGVYFCASSPPWGDTEAFFGQGTRLTVV.